These 28 T cell receptor beta chains originate from one sample sequenced in a study of beta chain features in type 1 diabetes. What was sequenced were expressed TCRB transcripts, since all of the isolated RNA had been reverse transcribed. Data came from immunoSEQ multiplex PCR; TCRdb stores just in-frame clones and leaves some out. The data hold around 300,000 clones, with roughly 8% observed a single time. Sequencing used central memory CD4+ T cells from blood. The receptors originated from a woman aged 18-29 years in good health.

The table lists this clone with a few counts. CDR3 region: CSTTGTTNEQYF. CDR3 nucleotides: TGCAGCACTACCGGGACTACGAACGAGCAGTACTTC. The chain combines TRBV29-1 with TRBJ2-7, with TRBD2 matching 7 bases. The CDR3 spans 12 residues. Germline CDR1 and CDR2: SQVTM and ANQGSEA. The V segment lost 8 bases and the J segment 5 bases; nucleotides outside the gene matches: 9.

This chain links TRBV9 with TRBJ1-3; D gene ambiguous. There are 15 residues in the CDR3. Germline CDR1 SGDLS, CDR2 YYNGEE. V was clipped by 0 bases and J by 4 bases, with 11 bases between them. CDR3 in amino acids: CASSVAARAGNTIYF. CDR3 DNA: TGTGCCAGCAGCGTAGCCGCCCGAGCCGGAAACACCATATATTTT. The full variable domain, completed using reference TRBV9 and TRBJ1-3, is DSGVTQTPKHLITATGQRVTLRCSPRSGDLSVYWYQQSLDQGLQFLIQYYNGEERAKGNILERFSAQQFPDLHSELNLSSLELGDSALYFCASSVAARAGNTIYFGEGSWLTVV.

This clone was observed at least ten times. This chain links TRBV9 with TRBJ1-2; 10 nucleotides agree with TRBD1. CDR1 is SGDLS and CDR2 is YYNGEE in the germline V gene. This CDR3 spans 14 amino acids. The ends lost 2 bases at V and 7 bases at J; junction bases unmatched: 5. CDR3 nucleotides: TGTGCCAGCAGCGTTTCAGGACAGGGGGTTGGCTACACCTTC. It encodes CASSVSGQGVGYTF. Using reference TRBV9 and TRBJ1-2 for the parts outside the CDR3, the full variable domain is DSGVTQTPKHLITATGQRVTLRCSPRSGDLSVYWYQQSLDQGLQFLIQYYNGEERAKGNILERFSAQQFPDLHSELNLSSLELGDSALYFCASSVSGQGVGYTFGSGTRLTVV.

The table lists this clone with a few counts. The same CDR3 arises from other DNA sequences in this sample as well. This chain links TRBV5-1 with TRBJ2-5; D possibly corresponds to TRBD2 (5 bases). Germline values: CDR1 SGHRS, CDR2 YFSETQ. This CDR3 is 13 amino acids long. Trimming cost V 0 bases and J 5 bases, with 8 bases left between them. DNA for the CDR3: TGCGCCAGCAGCTTGGGAGTAGCGGAGACCCAGTACTTC. The encoded protein is CASSLGVAETQYF. Full variable domain (remainder filled in from reference TRBV5-1 and TRBJ2-5): KAGVTQTPRYLIKTRGQQVTLSCSPISGHRSVSWYQQTPGQGLQFLFEYFSETQRNKGNFPGRFSGRQFSNSRSEMNVSTLELGDSALYLCASSLGVAETQYFGPGTRLLVL.

The chain is built from TRBV14 and TRBJ2-7; D is uncertain. CDR1 and CDR2 from the germline V gene are SGHDN and FVKESK. Trimming took off 3 bases at V and 0 bases at J, with 6 bases between the two ends. This CDR3 is built from 13 residues. In DNA, the CDR3 is TGTGCCAGCAGCCAGAAGAGCTCCTACGAGCAGTACGTC. This codes for CASSQKSSYEQYV.

This clone has a count of ten or more. The rearrangement links TRBV2 to TRBJ1-1; TRBD1 matches at 8 bases. This CDR3 spans 15 amino acids. The V gene's germline CDR1 is SNHLY and CDR2 FYNNEI. V trimming: 0 bases; J trimming: 3 bases; junction bases outside the gene matches: 3. CDR3 sequence (DNA): TGTGCCAGCAGTGAAGCGCAGGGGGCGGACACTGAAGCTTTCTTT. This translates into CASSEAQGADTEAFF.

This clone was counted a few times. The chain carries TRBV7-9 and TRBJ2-6; weak D call: TRBD2 (6 bases). Trimming stripped 4 bases from V and 2 bases from J, with 21 bases between. The CDR3 has 19 residues. The germline gives CDR1 SEHNR, CDR2 FQNEAQ (reference sequence). The CDR3 loop reads CASSSGGRERLAGANVLTF. CDR3 nucleotides: TGTGCCAGCAGCTCCGGGGGACGGGAACGACTAGCTGGGGCCAACGTCCTGACTTTC.

V usage is TRBV4-1 and J usage is TRBJ1-1, with D unresolved. The CDR3 is 13 residues long. Trimming left V 1 base short and J 6 bases short, with 9 bases between. The germline CDR1 and CDR2 sequences are MGHRA and YSYEKL. The CDR3 bases are TGCGCCAGCAGCCAAGGGATTATATCTGAAGCTTTCTTT. Amino acids: CASSQGIISEAFF.

The rearrangement joins TRBV7-3 to TRBJ2-5; perhaps D is TRBD1 or TRBD2 (5 bases each). V lost 5 bases and J 3 bases, leaving 16 bases between the germline ends. CDR3 size: 15 residues. Germline-derived CDR1 and CDR2 are SGHTA and FQGTGA. CDR3 sequence: CASSPDKSREETQYF. CDR3 nucleotide sequence: TGTGCCAGCAGCCCGGACAAGTCGAGGGAAGAGACCCAGTACTTC.

This clone was seen a handful of times. Here the CDR3 DNA reads TGTGCCAGCAGTTCTAAAGGAGCATCTACGAAACAGTACGTC. This encodes CASSSKGASTKQYV. The gene calls are TRBV2 and TRBJ2-7; D remains ambiguous. V lost 5 bases to trimming and J lost 10 bases, with 21 bases between them. The germline V gene has CDR1 SNHLY and CDR2 FYNNEI. The CDR3 consists of 14 residues.

The V gene is TRBV11-2, the J gene TRBJ1-4; D uncertain. Trimming pared 2 bases from V and 7 bases from J, leaving 14 bases between. Germline lookup yields CDR1 SGHAT and CDR2 FQNNGV. This CDR3 contains 15 residues. The CDR3 DNA is TGTGCCAGCAGCTTATTAAACGGACTAGCTGAAAAACTGTTTTTT. As protein: CASSLLNGLAEKLFF. The whole variable domain, filled in from reference TRBV11-2 and TRBJ1-4, reads EAGVAQSPRYKIIEKRQSVAFWCNPISGHATLYWYQQILGQGPKLLIQFQNNGVVDDSQLPKDRFSAERLKGVDSTLKIQPAKLEDSAVYLCASSLLNGLAEKLFFGSGTQLSVL.

This clone was recorded a few times. V and J are TRBV6-5 and TRBJ1-6; unclear D gene. The CDR3 is 14 residues long. V was shortened by 6 bases and J by 7 bases, with 13 bases between the two germline ends. Germline CDR1 MNHEY, CDR2 SVGAGI. CDR3 residues: CASSSQRANSPLHF. CDR3 coding DNA: TGTGCCAGCAGCTCCCAGAGGGCCAATTCACCCCTCCACTTT.

This clone was detected a few times. The identical CDR3 is also encoded by other nucleotide sequences in the sample. This chain links TRBV27 with TRBJ1-5; D might be TRBD1 (5 bases). The CDR3 has 15 amino acids. CDR1 is MNHEY and CDR2 is SMNVEV in the germline V gene (reference sequence). The V and J ends lost 2 bases and 2 bases respectively, with 10 bases between them. Here the CDR3 reads CASSLVGAGNQPQHF. The CDR3 bases are TGTGCCAGCAGTTTAGTTGGGGCGGGCAATCAGCCCCAGCATTTT.

This chain uses TRBV28 with TRBJ1-4; 12 bases line up with TRBD1. Trimming took 3 bases from V and 8 from J; bases not matched to a gene: 7. The CDR3 covers 16 residues. Germline V gives CDR1 MDHEN, CDR2 SYDVKM. This CDR3 is CASSLGQGARGEKLFF. CDR3 in DNA: TGTGCCAGCAGTTTGGGACAGGGGGCTAGAGGAGAAAAACTGTTTTTT. The variable domain in full, with the rest retrieved from reference TRBV28 and TRBJ1-4, is DVKVTQSSRYLVKRTGEKVFLECVQDMDHENMFWYRQDPGLGLRLIYFSYDVKMKEKGDIPEGYSVSREKKERFSLILESASTNQTSMYLCASSLGQGARGEKLFFGSGTQLSVL.

This clone was seen more than once but under ten times. The chain couples TRBV29-1 to TRBJ2-5, with 8 positions matching TRBD1. CDR1 and CDR2 (germline): SQVTM, ANQGSEA. CDR3 length equals 12 residues. V trimming: 5 bases; J trimming: 6 bases; junction bases outside the gene matches: 5. The CDR3 DNA follows: TGCAGCGTTTCCGCAGGGGGCAAGACCCAGTACTTC. Translation gives CSVSAGGKTQYF.

This clone was picked up many times. The V gene is TRBV7-3, the J gene TRBJ2-3; D gene unclear. CDR1 is SGHTA and CDR2 is FQGTGA in the germline V gene. This CDR3 contains 16 residues. V was shortened by 5 bases and J by 1 base, with 16 bases between the two germline ends. CDR3 sequence: CASSRNLAAGTDTQYF. CDR3 nucleotide sequence: TGTGCCAGCAGCAGAAACTTAGCCGCCGGCACAGATACGCAGTATTTT.

V and J are TRBV6-5 and TRBJ1-4; D gene unclear. The CDR3 contains 14 residues. Germline V gene data show CDR1 as MNHEY and CDR2 as SVGAGI. Trimming cost V 0 bases and J 6 bases, with 8 bases left between them. The CDR3 reads CASSYSSGHEKLFF. The CDR3 nucleotides are TGTGCCAGCAGTTACTCGAGTGGACATGAAAAACTGTTTTTT.

This clone has more than one count but fewer than ten. The rearrangement uses TRBV9 and TRBJ2-3; no reliable D call. The V end lost 0 bases, the J end lost 4 bases, and 6 bases lay between the germline ends. The CDR3 sequence is 13 residues long. Germline CDR1 and CDR2: SGDLS and YYNGEE. As DNA, the CDR3 is TGTGCCAGCAGCGTAGCACCCCCAGATACGCAGTATTTT. Protein sequence: CASSVAPPDTQYF.

This clone was seen more than once but under ten times. V usage is TRBV4-2 and J usage is TRBJ2-7; possible D gene TRBD2, 6 bases. The ends were cut back, 4 bases at V and 3 bases at J, with 19 bases in the middle. The CDR3 runs 16 residues. CDR1 is LGHNA and CDR2 is YNFKEQ in the germline V gene. CDR3 nucleotide sequence: TGTGCCAGCAGCCCCTCCGGGGGAGGCAGGATCTACGAGCAGTACGTC. It yields the protein CASSPSGGGRIYEQYV.

This clone appeared many times. The chain combines TRBV2 with TRBJ2-7, with 7 bases fitting TRBD1. The germline V gene encodes CDR1 SNHLY and CDR2 FYNNEI. The CDR3 extends over 13 amino acids. V gave up 7 bases and J gave up 2 bases; unmatched junction bases: 5. The CDR3 sequence: CASTGGQTYEQYF. The CDR3 DNA follows: TGTGCCAGCACAGGGGGACAAACCTACGAGCAGTACTTC. Using reference TRBV2 and TRBJ2-7 for the parts outside the CDR3, the full variable domain is EPEVTQTPSHQVTQMGQEVILRCVPISNHLYFYWYRQILGQKVEFLVSFYNNEISEKSEIFDDQFSVERPDGSNFTLKIRSTKLEDSAMYFCASTGGQTYEQYFGPGTRLTVT.

The chain couples TRBV18 to TRBJ2-1, with a possible D match to TRBD2 (6 bases). Germline V gene data show CDR1 as KGHSH and CDR2 as LQKENI. The CDR3 has 16 residues. V gave up 3 bases and J gave up 3 bases, with 15 bases separating them. The CDR3 sequence is CASSPNGGASYNEQFF. CDR3 sequence (DNA): TGTGCCAGCTCACCTAACGGAGGGGCAAGCTACAATGAGCAGTTCTTC.

The V gene is TRBV7-2, the J gene TRBJ2-3, with 10 bases lining up with TRBD2. The ends lost 6 bases at V and 4 bases at J; junction bases unmatched: 10. The CDR3 spans 16 residues. Germline loops: CDR1 SGHTA, CDR2 FQGNSA. The DNA of the CDR3 is TGTGCCAGCAGTTCAAGCGGGGGGGCCCCCCCAGATACGCAGTATTTT. The encoded protein is CASSSSGGAPPDTQYF.

This clone was counted ten times or more. V and J are TRBV19 and TRBJ2-1; D not resolved. V was clipped by 7 bases and J by 3 bases, with 16 bases between them. Germline CDR1 LNHDA, CDR2 SQIVND (reference sequence). The length of the CDR3 is 15 residues. CDR3: CASKSLSSGYNEQFF. The CDR3 coding sequence is TGTGCCAGTAAGAGTCTTTCGTCGGGCTACAATGAGCAGTTCTTC. Supplemented by reference TRBV19 and TRBJ2-1, the full variable domain reads DGGITQSPKYLFRKEGQNVTLSCEQNLNHDAMYWYRQDPGQGLRLIYYSQIVNDFQKGDIAEGYSVSREKKESFPLTVTSAQKNPTAFYLCASKSLSSGYNEQFFGPGTRLTVL.

This clone was observed many times. The V call is TRBV23-1, the J call TRBJ2-7; D is tentatively TRBD1 or TRBD2 (5 bases each). TRBV23-1 is annotated as an ORF whose role is uncertain. The CDR3 consists of 12 residues. The V and J ends lost 8 bases and 5 bases respectively, with 13 bases between them. The CDR3 region is CASPGWGDEQYF. CDR3 nucleotides: TGCGCCAGCCCGGGGTGGGGCGACGAGCAGTACTTC.

The chain is built from TRBV7-2 and TRBJ2-3; D is ambiguous. CDR1 is SGHTA, CDR2 FQGNSA, per germline. CDR3 size: 13 residues. Between the trimmed V and J ends, which lost 4 bases and 4 bases, there was a span of 9 bases. This chain's CDR3 is CASSYKSADTQYF. CDR3 coding DNA: TGTGCCAGCAGCTATAAGTCGGCAGATACGCAGTATTTT.

This clone was counted a few times. The V gene is TRBV5-8, the J gene TRBJ2-7; D remains ambiguous. CDR3 length: 13 amino acids. The germline CDR1 and CDR2 sequences are SGHTS and YDEGEE. Trimming shortened V by 4 bases and J by 2 bases, and 10 bases separated the two germline ends. The CDR3 here is CASSQDWTYEQYV. The DNA of the CDR3 is TGTGCCAGCAGCCAAGATTGGACCTACGAGCAGTACGTC.

This clone was seen ten or more times. V is TRBV28 and J is TRBJ2-6; the match to TRBD2 covers 7 bases. Germline V CDR1 and CDR2: MDHEN, SYDVKM. This CDR3 comprises 15 residues. The V segment lost 7 bases and the J segment 0 bases; nucleotides outside the gene matches: 3. CDR3 in DNA: TGTGCCAGCAAGCCGGGGGGCTCTGGGGCCAACGTCCTGACTTTC. Amino acids: CASKPGGSGANVLTF. The full variable domain, rest sourced from reference TRBV28 and TRBJ2-6, is DVKVTQSSRYLVKRTGEKVFLECVQDMDHENMFWYRQDPGLGLRLIYFSYDVKMKEKGDIPEGYSVSREKKERFSLILESASTNQTSMYLCASKPGGSGANVLTFGAGSRLTVL.

The gene calls are TRBV29-1 and TRBJ2-7; D is undetermined. V dropped 7 bases and J dropped 7 bases, with 11 bases sitting between them. The CDR3 is 10 amino acids. CDR1 SQVTM and CDR2 ANQGSEA come from the germline V gene. In nucleotides, the CDR3 is TGCAGCGGGACCGATTGGGAGCAGTACGTC. Protein: CSGTDWEQYV.